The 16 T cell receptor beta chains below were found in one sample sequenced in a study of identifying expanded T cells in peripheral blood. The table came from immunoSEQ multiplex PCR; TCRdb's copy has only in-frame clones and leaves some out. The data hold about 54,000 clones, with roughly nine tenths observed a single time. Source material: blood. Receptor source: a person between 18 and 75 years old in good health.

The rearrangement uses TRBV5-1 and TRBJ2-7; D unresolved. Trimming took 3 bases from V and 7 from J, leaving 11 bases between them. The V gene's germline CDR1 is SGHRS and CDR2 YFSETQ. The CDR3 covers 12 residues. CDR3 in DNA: TGCGCCAGCAGCTCCCCGTCTCGTGAGCAGTACTTC. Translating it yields CASSSPSREQYF.

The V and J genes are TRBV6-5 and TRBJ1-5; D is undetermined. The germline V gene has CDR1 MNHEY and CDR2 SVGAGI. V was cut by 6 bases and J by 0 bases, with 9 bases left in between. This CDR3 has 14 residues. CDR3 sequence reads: CASRTSGSNQPQHF. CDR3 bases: TGTGCCAGCAGAACGTCGGGTAGCAATCAGCCCCAGCATTTT.

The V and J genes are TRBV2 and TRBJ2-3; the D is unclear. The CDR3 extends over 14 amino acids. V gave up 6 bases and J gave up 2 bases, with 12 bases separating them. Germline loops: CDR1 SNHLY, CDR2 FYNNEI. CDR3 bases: TGTGCCAGCAGGCTTTCCAGTCTCACAGATACGCAGTATTTT. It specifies CASRLSSLTDTQYF.

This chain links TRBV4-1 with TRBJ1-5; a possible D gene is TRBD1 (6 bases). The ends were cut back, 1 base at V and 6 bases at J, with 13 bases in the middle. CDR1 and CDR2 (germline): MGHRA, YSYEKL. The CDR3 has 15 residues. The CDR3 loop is CASSQGGHGGQPQHF. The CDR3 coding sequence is TGCGCCAGCAGCCAAGGGGGGCATGGAGGTCAGCCCCAGCATTTT.

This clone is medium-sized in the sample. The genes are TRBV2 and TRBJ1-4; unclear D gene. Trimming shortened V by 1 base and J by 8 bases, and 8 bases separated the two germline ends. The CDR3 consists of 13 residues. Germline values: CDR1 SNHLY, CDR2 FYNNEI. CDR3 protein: CASSEVPGEKLFF. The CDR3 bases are TGTGCCAGCAGTGAAGTCCCGGGGGAAAAACTGTTTTTT.

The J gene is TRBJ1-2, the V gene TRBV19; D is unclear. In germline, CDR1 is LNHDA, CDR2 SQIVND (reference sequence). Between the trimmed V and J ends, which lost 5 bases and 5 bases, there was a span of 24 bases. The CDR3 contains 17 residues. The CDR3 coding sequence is TGTGCCAGTAGTGGCTCCCGGAGTCCCCGGGCCGCTTATGGCTACACCTTC. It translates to CASSGSRSPRAAYGYTF.

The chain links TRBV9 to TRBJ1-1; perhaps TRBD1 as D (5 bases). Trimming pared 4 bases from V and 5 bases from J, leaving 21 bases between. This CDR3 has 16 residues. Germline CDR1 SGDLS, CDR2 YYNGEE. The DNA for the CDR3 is TGTGCCAGCAGCCCGTCCCCCAGGGACCCGCGGACTGAAGCTTTCTTT. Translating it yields CASSPSPRDPRTEAFF.

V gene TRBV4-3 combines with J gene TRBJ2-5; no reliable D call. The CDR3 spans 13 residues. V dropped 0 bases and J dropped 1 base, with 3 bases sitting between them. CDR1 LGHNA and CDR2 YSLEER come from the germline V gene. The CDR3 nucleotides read TGCGCCAGCAGCCAAGATTTCCAAGAGACCCAGTACTTC. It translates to CASSQDFQETQYF.

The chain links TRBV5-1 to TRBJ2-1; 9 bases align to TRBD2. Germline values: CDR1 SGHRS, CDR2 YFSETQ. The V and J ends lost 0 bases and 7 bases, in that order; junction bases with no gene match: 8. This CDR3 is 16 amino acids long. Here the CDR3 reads CASSLDSGGSANEQFF. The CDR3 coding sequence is TGCGCCAGCAGCTTGGATAGCGGGGGTTCTGCAAATGAGCAGTTCTTC.

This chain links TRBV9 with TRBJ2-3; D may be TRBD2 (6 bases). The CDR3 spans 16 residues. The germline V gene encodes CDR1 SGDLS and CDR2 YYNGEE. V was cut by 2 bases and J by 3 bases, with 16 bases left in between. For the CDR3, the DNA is TGTGCCAGCAGCGTGGCCGGGACTCCACTAACAGATACGCAGTATTTT. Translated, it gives CASSVAGTPLTDTQYF.

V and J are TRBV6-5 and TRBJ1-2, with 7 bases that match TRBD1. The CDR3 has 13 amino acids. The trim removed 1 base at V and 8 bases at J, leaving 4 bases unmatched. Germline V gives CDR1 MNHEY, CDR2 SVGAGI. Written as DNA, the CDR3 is TGTGCCAGCAGTTACTTGACAGGGCTCGGCTACACCTTC. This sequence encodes CASSYLTGLGYTF.

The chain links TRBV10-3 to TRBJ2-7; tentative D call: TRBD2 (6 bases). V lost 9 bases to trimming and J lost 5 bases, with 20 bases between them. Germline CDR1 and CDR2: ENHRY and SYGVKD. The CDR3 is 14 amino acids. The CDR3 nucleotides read TGTGCCATGATAGCGGATCTTAATGGGGACGAGCAGTACTTC. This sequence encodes CAMIADLNGDEQYF.

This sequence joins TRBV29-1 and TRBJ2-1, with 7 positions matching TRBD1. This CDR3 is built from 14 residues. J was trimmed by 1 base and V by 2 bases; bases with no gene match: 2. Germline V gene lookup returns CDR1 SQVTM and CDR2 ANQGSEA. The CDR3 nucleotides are TGCAGCGTTGAACCAGGGGGATCCTACAATGAGCAGTTCTTC. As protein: CSVEPGGSYNEQFF.

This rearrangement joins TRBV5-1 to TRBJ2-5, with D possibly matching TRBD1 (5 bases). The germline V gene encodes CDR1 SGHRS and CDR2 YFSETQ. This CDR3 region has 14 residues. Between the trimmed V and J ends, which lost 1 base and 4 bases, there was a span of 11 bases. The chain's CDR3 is CASSLPGPGETQYF. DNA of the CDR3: TGCGCCAGCAGCTTGCCAGGGCCCGGAGAGACCCAGTACTTC.

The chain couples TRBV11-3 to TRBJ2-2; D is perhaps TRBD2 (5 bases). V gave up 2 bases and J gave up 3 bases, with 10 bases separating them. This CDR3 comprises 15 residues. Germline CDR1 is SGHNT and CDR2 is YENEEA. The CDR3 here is CASSLSSGDTGELFF. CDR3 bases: TGTGCCAGCAGCTTATCCTCCGGGGACACCGGGGAGCTGTTTTTT. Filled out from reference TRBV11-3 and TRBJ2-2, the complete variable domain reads EAGVVQSPRYKIIEKKQPVAFWCNPISGHNTLYWYLQNLGQGPELLIRYENEEAVDDSQLPKDRFSAERLKGVDSTLKIQPAELGDSAVYLCASSLSSGDTGELFFGEGSRLTVL.

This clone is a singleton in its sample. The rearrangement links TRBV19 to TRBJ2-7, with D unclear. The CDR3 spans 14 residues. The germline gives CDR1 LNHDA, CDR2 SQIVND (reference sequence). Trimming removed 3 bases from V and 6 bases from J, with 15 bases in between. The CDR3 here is CASSISLEVGEQYF. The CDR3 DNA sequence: TGTGCCAGTAGTATCTCGCTAGAGGTTGGCGAGCAGTACTTC.